One sample yielded the 21 T cell receptor beta chains listed below, sequenced in a study of T cell responses to AZD1222 COVID-19 vaccine. Sequencing was performed with immunoSEQ multiplex PCR; in TCRdb, only in-frame clones are kept and a portion is missing. The sample lists around 120,000 clones; 80% to 95% were seen once. This specimen consisted of peripheral blood, obtained on day 0 of AZD1222 vaccination. These receptors were collected from an adult in good health.

The V gene is TRBV3-1 (or the pseudogene TRBV3-2), the J gene TRBJ2-2; no clear D gene. Trimming removed 4 bases from V and 7 bases from J, with 10 bases in between. CDR3 length: 13 residues. The germline V gene encodes CDR1 LGHDT and CDR2 YNNKEL (reference sequence). This CDR3 is CASSPLGIGELFF. The DNA for the CDR3 is TGTGCCAGCAGCCCATTAGGGATCGGGGAGCTGTTTTTT.

The chain is built from TRBV9 and TRBJ2-1; possible D gene TRBD2, 6 bases. V gave up 0 bases and J gave up 8 bases, with 12 bases separating them. In germline, CDR1 is SGDLS, CDR2 YYNGEE. The CDR3 length is 14 residues. The CDR3 DNA is TGTGCCAGCAGCGTAGCGGGGGACGTGGATGAGCAGTTCTTC. This encodes CASSVAGDVDEQFF.

V gene TRBV10-3 combines with J gene TRBJ2-1; D is unresolved. The CDR3 consists of 14 residues. Per germline, CDR1 ENHRY and CDR2 SYGVKD. V gave up 9 bases and J gave up 8 bases, with 20 bases separating them. In nucleotides, the CDR3 is TGTGCCATAAAAGACCCCGGGCTCTCCGATGAGCAGTTCTTC. As protein: CAIKDPGLSDEQFF.

The chain carries TRBV5-1 and TRBJ2-6; D unclear. The V end was cut by 5 bases, the J end by 4 bases, with 10 bases between. The CDR3 has 14 residues. From germline, CDR1 is SGHRS and CDR2 YFSETQ. The CDR3, as DNA: TGCGCCAGCAGACTGAGGCCCGGGGCCAACGTCCTGACTTTC. It yields the protein CASRLRPGANVLTF.

The rearrangement uses TRBV29-1 and TRBJ2-7, with TRBD1 matching 9 bases. In germline, CDR1 is SQVTM, CDR2 ANQGSEA. Trimming removed 3 bases from V and 3 bases from J; junction bases left unmatched: 9. The CDR3 length is 15 residues. CDR3 sequence: CSVESWGQGFYEQYF. In nucleotides, the CDR3 is TGCAGCGTTGAGAGCTGGGGACAGGGTTTCTACGAGCAGTACTTC.

The gene calls are TRBV7-6 and TRBJ2-3, with 10 bases aligning to TRBD2. CDR3 size: 16 residues. Germline CDR1 is SGHVS and CDR2 is FNYEAQ. With V trimmed by 5 bases and J by 4 bases, 9 bases remained unmatched. The CDR3 reads CASSLHLAGAPDTQYF. The CDR3 nucleotides are TGTGCCAGCAGCCTGCACCTAGCGGGAGCCCCAGATACGCAGTATTTT. The full variable domain, completed using reference TRBV7-6 and TRBJ2-3, is GAGVSQSPRYKVTKRGQDVALRCDPISGHVSLYWYRQALGQGPEFLTYFNYEAQQDKSGLPNDRFSAERPEGSISTLTIQRTEQRDSAMYRCASSLHLAGAPDTQYFGPGTRLTVL.

The chain couples TRBV19 to TRBJ1-5, with D hard to call. This CDR3 region has 16 residues. Germline CDR1 LNHDA, CDR2 SQIVND (reference sequence). V was clipped by 6 bases and J by 2 bases, with 17 bases between them. CDR3 sequence reads: CASRRLLGLGNQPQHF. CDR3 DNA: TGTGCCAGTAGGAGGCTATTGGGCTTGGGCAATCAGCCCCAGCATTTT.

The chain uses TRBV7-9 and TRBJ2-7; 8 bases are shared with TRBD1. The trim removed 6 bases at V and 2 bases at J, leaving 6 bases unmatched. CDR3 size: 14 residues. From germline, CDR1 is SEHNR and CDR2 FQNEAQ (reference sequence). As DNA, the CDR3 is TGTGCCAGCAGATCGGGACAGGAGACCTACGAGCAGTACTTC. It codes for CASRSGQETYEQYF.

The chain joins TRBV29-1 to TRBJ2-3, with 9 bases aligning to TRBD2. The trim removed 3 bases at V and 5 bases at J, leaving 15 bases unmatched. Germline V gene lookup returns CDR1 SQVTM and CDR2 ANQGSEA. This CDR3 comprises 17 residues. The CDR3 reads CSVEWASGAKGGDTQYF. The CDR3, as DNA: TGCAGCGTTGAGTGGGCTAGCGGGGCCAAAGGGGGAGATACGCAGTATTTT.

This clone was seen a single time. The chain carries TRBV29-1 and TRBJ1-1, with unresolved D. Germline lookup yields CDR1 SQVTM and CDR2 ANQGSEA. CDR3 size: 14 residues. The ends were cut back, 0 bases at V and 4 bases at J, with 12 bases in the middle. The CDR3 loop reads CSVEEHLGITEAFF. CDR3 in DNA: TGCAGCGTTGAAGAACACCTAGGCATCACTGAAGCTTTCTTT.

Here the CDR3 DNA reads TGTGCCAGCAGCCAGGGGACAGCCACTCCCTATGGCTACACCTTC. This translates into CASSQGTATPYGYTF. The V call is TRBV3-1 (or the pseudogene TRBV3-2), the J call TRBJ1-2, with 7 nucleotides matching TRBD1. The CDR3 is 15 residues long. V was pared by 3 bases and J by 4 bases, with 8 bases of the junction left unmatched. Germline V gene data show CDR1 as LGHDT and CDR2 as YNNKEL (reference sequence).

The rearrangement joins TRBV3-1 (or the pseudogene TRBV3-2) to TRBJ1-3, with TRBD1 identical over 7 bases. CDR3 length: 16 amino acids. The ends lost 1 base at V and 4 bases at J; junction bases unmatched: 7. Per the germline V gene, CDR1 is LGHDT and CDR2 is YNNKEL (reference sequence). CDR3 sequence (DNA): TGTGCCAGCAGCCAAGGGAGGACAGGAGGAGGAAACACCATATATTTT. Amino acid sequence: CASSQGRTGGGNTIYF.

This chain uses TRBV7-2 with TRBJ1-3; D not certain. Germline CDR1 SGHTA, CDR2 FQGNSA. Deletions cut 5 bases from V and 3 bases from J, with 8 bases between. This CDR3 has 13 residues. The CDR3 loop reads CASSPGGGNTIYF. The CDR3 DNA is TGTGCCAGCAGCCCGGGTGGTGGAAACACCATATATTTT.

The rearrangement uses TRBV5-4 and TRBJ2-3; D call uncertain. The CDR3 covers 16 residues. Looked up from germline, CDR1 is SGHNT and CDR2 is YYREEE (reference sequence). Trimming took off 2 bases at V and 3 bases at J, with 16 bases between the two ends. Written as DNA, the CDR3 is TGTGCCAGCAGCTTATTCGGTGGGCTGGGGACAGATACGCAGTATTTT. Its protein product is CASSLFGGLGTDTQYF.

This chain connects TRBV20-1 to TRBJ1-2, with D possibly being TRBD1 (6 bases). The V end lost 3 bases, the J end lost 6 bases, and 11 bases lay between the germline ends. The CDR3 contains 12 residues. Germline values: CDR1 DFQATT, CDR2 SNEGSKA (reference sequence). This CDR3 reads CSASRGLDGYTF. The CDR3 coding sequence is TGCAGTGCTAGTCGGGGGCTGGATGGCTACACCTTC.

This chain joins TRBV27 and TRBJ2-1, with 10 bases fitting TRBD2. Germline V gives CDR1 MNHEY, CDR2 SMNVEV (reference sequence). The CDR3 sequence is 17 residues long. The trim removed 2 bases at V and 5 bases at J, leaving 9 bases unmatched. The CDR3 nucleotides read TGTGCCAGCAGTTTAGACGGAAGCGGGAGGGCGGACAATGAGCAGTTCTTC. This encodes CASSLDGSGRADNEQFF.

V is TRBV7-2 and J is TRBJ1-5; possibly TRBD1 for D (6 bases). The CDR3 is 15 residues long. Germline lookup yields CDR1 SGHTA and CDR2 FQGNSA. Trimming left V 2 bases short and J 1 base short, with 9 bases between. This CDR3 is CASSLWGASNQPQHF. The DNA for the CDR3 is TGTGCCAGCAGCTTATGGGGGGCCAGCAATCAGCCCCAGCATTTT.

CDR3 sequence: CASSIAGGRKTQYF. Written as DNA, the CDR3 is TGTGCCAGTAGTATAGCCGGGGGGAGAAAGACCCAGTACTTC. The chain uses TRBV19 and TRBJ2-5; 7 nucleotides match TRBD2. Germline CDR1 is LNHDA and CDR2 is SQIVND (reference sequence). Unmatched junction bases numbered 5, after V lost 1 base and J lost 6 bases. The CDR3 runs to 14 residues.

In this sample, this clone turned up a few times. The chain carries TRBV11-3 and TRBJ2-2, with TRBD2 identical over 13 bases. After removal of 5 bases from V and 8 bases from J, the junction contained 11 bases not matched to a gene. Germline CDR1 is SGHNT and CDR2 is YENEEA. The CDR3 is 17 amino acids. The CDR3 DNA sequence: TGTGCCAGCAGCCCGACTCTGGGACTAGCGGGGCAGGGGGAGCTGTTTTTT. The encoded protein is CASSPTLGLAGQGELFF.

This clone showed up just once. CDR3 bases: TGTGCCAGCAGCGGTCAGGACAGGGCTCCTTTCTTT. Translating gives CASSGQDRAPFF. J is TRBJ1-1 and V is TRBV9; 8 bases are a match to TRBD1. Germline trimming cut 3 bases from V and 12 bases from J; bases unmatched to any gene: 7. CDR3 length: 12 residues. Germline CDR1 SGDLS, CDR2 YYNGEE.

The genes are TRBV5-1 and TRBJ2-1; TRBD1 might be the D (5 bases). Between the trimmed V and J ends, which lost 5 bases and 4 bases, there was a span of 22 bases. Germline CDR1 is SGHRS and CDR2 is YFSETQ. The CDR3 contains 17 residues. CDR3 sequence (DNA): TGCGCCAGCAGTCCTTATGACAGACCACGGAATTACAATGAGCAGTTCTTC. This translates into CASSPYDRPRNYNEQFF.